This T cell receptor beta chain emerged from a study of CD8 T cells in Susac syndrome. Random hexamers were used to reverse transcribe 0.5 to 1 ug of RNA. TCRdb reanalysed the immunoSEQ multiplex PCR reads using MiXCR and keeps one entry per CDR3 protein. The sample holds around 71,000 distinct CDR3 sequences; over 95% are singletons and the top ten take 0.11%. This CDR3 region has 13 residues. Trimming stripped 5 bases from V and 0 bases from J, with 5 bases between. CDR1 SGHVS and CDR2 FQNEAQ come from the germline V gene. The sequenced target, TCR beta, came from blood CD8+ and CD4+ T cells. What was sequenced was CD4+ T cells from PBMCs. The chain couples TRBV7-8 to TRBJ1-5; D not certain. The origin of this receptor is a human donor with multiple sclerosis. The CDR3 coding sequence is TGTGCCAGCAGCCGATTTAGCAATCAGCCCCAGCATTTT. Translation gives CASSRFSNQPQHF.